Sequencing of this T cell receptor beta chain was carried out in a study of Graves' ophthalmopathy and Graves' hyperthyroidism. Germline CDR1 reads SGHTA; CDR2 reads FQGNSA. This CDR3 has 14 amino acids. The V gene end was trimmed by 5 bases and the J gene end by 5 bases; junction bases not matched to a gene: 6. Beta-chain TCR CDR3 regions were amplified from RNA transcripts. HTBI primers served in a first-round RT-PCR, which a second-round multiplex PCR followed. From the multiplex PCR reads, TCRdb called clonotypes with MiXCR, one entry per CDR3 protein. The repertoire includes fewer than 350,000 distinct CDR3 sequences, roughly 15% of them detected once, and approximately 13% sits in the top ten.

The receptor comes from an adult man with Graves' ophthalmopathy. Sequenced input: peripheral blood. The chain links TRBV7-2 to TRBJ1-2; 9 bases match TRBD1. The CDR3 is CASSPSTGGYGYTF. The CDR3 nucleotides are TGTGCCAGCAGCCCCTCGACAGGGGGATATGGCTACACCTTC.